The 32 T cell receptor beta chains in this list originate from one sample, sequenced in a study of cytomegalovirus exposure and HLA in healthy donors (TCRdb year 2017). Libraries were built with the immunoSEQ multiplex PCR assay. The multiplex PCR relied on a mix of 60 forward primers for TCR Vbeta segments and 13 reverse primers for TCR Jbeta segments. The source is immuneACCESS, and TCRdb retained only in-frame sequences with V and J called. Part of the clones is not carried over; for the studies checked, unresolved V genes explain less than half of this, and the remainder is unexplained. Counted in this sample were 80,000 to 100,000 clones; over 75% of them appeared once. Around 3.6% of the sample belongs to the ten largest clones. The sequenced material came from PBMCs. Receptor source: a female donor in good health and CMV-seropositive.

The gene calls are TRBV27 and TRBJ1-4, with a tentative D call TRBD1 (5 bases). The CDR3 sequence is 15 residues long. The V gene lost 4 bases and the J gene lost 8 bases, with 17 bases spanning the gap. The V gene's germline CDR1 is MNHEY and CDR2 SMNVEV (reference sequence). CDR3 bases: TGTGCCAGCAGTTCGAACAGGAGGGAAGGGGAAAAACTGTTTTTT. Its translation is CASSSNRREGEKLFF.

This clone was seen only once. The V call is TRBV5-4, the J call TRBJ2-5; 7 bases match TRBD1. Germline V gene data show CDR1 as SGHNT and CDR2 as YYREEE (reference sequence). The CDR3 runs 14 residues. V lost 3 bases to trimming and J lost 5 bases; unmatched junction nucleotides: 7. The CDR3 nucleotides are TGTGCCAGCAGCTCAAGGGACAGTCGGGAGACCCAGTACTTC. Protein product: CASSSRDSRETQYF.

In DNA form, the CDR3 reads TGCGCCAGCAGCCCTAAGACAGGGATCCTCACCGAAAATTCACCCCTCCACTTT. This gives the protein CASSPKTGILTENSPLHF. The chain employs TRBV4-1 and TRBJ1-6; 7 nucleotides agree with TRBD1. This CDR3 is 18 amino acids long. Germline lookup yields CDR1 MGHRA and CDR2 YSYEKL. Trimming took 4 bases from V and 7 from J; bases not matched to a gene: 16.

This clone turned up a few times. The V gene is TRBV4-2, the J gene TRBJ2-1; weak D call: TRBD2 (5 bases). The CDR3 length is 15 residues. CDR1 is LGHNA and CDR2 is YNFKEQ in the germline V gene. V gave up 0 bases and J gave up 6 bases, with 12 bases separating them. The CDR3 reads CASSQDGGGINEQFF. For the CDR3, the DNA is TGTGCCAGCAGCCAAGATGGTGGAGGTATCAATGAGCAGTTCTTC.

The rearrangement joins TRBV19 to TRBJ1-1; D is unresolved. The germline V gene has CDR1 LNHDA and CDR2 SQIVND (reference sequence). The V end was cut by 7 bases, the J end by 0 bases, with 15 bases between. This CDR3 has 15 residues. The CDR3 region is CASKIVRGMNTEAFF. The CDR3 nucleotides read TGTGCCAGTAAAATAGTTAGAGGAATGAACACTGAAGCTTTCTTT.

The count of this clone is one. The chain joins TRBV27 to TRBJ2-7; 7 bases are shared with TRBD1. With 6 bases clipped from V and 7 bases from J, the junction kept 6 bases outside the gene matches. The germline V gene encodes CDR1 MNHEY and CDR2 SMNVEV (reference sequence). CDR3 length equals 12 residues. The CDR3: CASRLTGEEQYF. The CDR3 DNA sequence: TGTGCCAGCAGACTTACAGGGGAGGAGCAGTACTTC.

This chain uses TRBV11-2 with TRBJ1-3; a weak D match, TRBD1 (5 bases). The ends were cut back, 2 bases at V and 0 bases at J, with 8 bases in the middle. Looked up from germline, CDR1 is SGHAT and CDR2 is FQNNGV. CDR3 length: 15 amino acids. CDR3 sequence reads: CASSLWGNSGNTIYF. CDR3 nucleotides: TGTGCCAGCAGCTTATGGGGCAACTCTGGAAACACCATATATTTT.

The chain is built from TRBV9 and TRBJ2-1; possible D gene TRBD2, 5 bases. CDR1 SGDLS and CDR2 YYNGEE come from the germline V gene. V was pared by 3 bases and J by 0 bases, with 10 bases between. The CDR3 totals 15 residues. The CDR3, as DNA: TGTGCCAGCAGCGGAAGCGGAATCTCCTACAATGAGCAGTTCTTC. Translation: CASSGSGISYNEQFF.

The rearrangement uses TRBV10-3 and TRBJ2-7; 10 bases align to TRBD2. CDR1 is ENHRY and CDR2 is SYGVKD in the germline V gene. Germline trimming cut 2 bases from V and 3 bases from J; bases unmatched to any gene: 4. The CDR3 is made up of 15 amino acids. DNA for the CDR3: TGTGCCATCAGTGAGCCGAGGACTAGCGGCTACGAGCAGTACTTC. Its protein is CAISEPRTSGYEQYF.

V usage is TRBV6-1 and J usage is TRBJ2-5, with 10 bases matching TRBD2. The J call may be wrong; the DNA end is better matched by TRBJ2-7. CDR3 length equals 14 residues. Germline V CDR1 and CDR2: MNHNS, SASEGT. The CDR3 nucleotides read TGTGCCAGCAGTGGACTAGCGGGCGACTACGAGCAGTACTTC. Protein: CASSGLAGDYEQYF.

This chain uses TRBV5-1 with TRBJ1-1; D not resolved. CDR3 length: 12 residues. Germline CDR1 SGHRS, CDR2 YFSETQ. Trimming left V 6 bases short and J 5 bases short, with 11 bases between. CDR3 DNA: TGCGCCAGCATTTCCCCCGGGACTGAAGCTTTCTTT. Encoded protein: CASISPGTEAFF.

V and J are TRBV20-1 and TRBJ2-1; 8 bases line up with TRBD1. V was pared by 8 bases and J by 14 bases, with 11 bases of the junction left unmatched. The CDR3 loop spans 11 amino acids. From germline, CDR1 is DFQATT and CDR2 SNEGSKA (reference sequence). CDR3 loop: CSSERDRSEFF. In DNA, the CDR3 is TGCAGTTCAGAACGGGACAGGTCGGAGTTCTTC.

This chain joins TRBV7-2 and TRBJ2-5, with 8 nucleotides matching TRBD2. This CDR3 has 14 residues. Germline V gene sequence: CDR1 SGHTA, CDR2 FQGNSA. With 2 bases clipped from V and 4 bases from J, the junction kept 3 bases outside the gene matches. The CDR3 reads CASSLSAGVETQYF. The CDR3 nucleotides read TGTGCCAGCAGCTTATCAGCGGGAGTAGAGACCCAGTACTTC.

This chain connects TRBV5-6 to TRBJ2-5; D is perhaps TRBD1 (5 bases). V was clipped by 2 bases and J by 5 bases, with 10 bases between them. The CDR3 extends over 13 amino acids. Looked up from germline, CDR1 is SGHDT and CDR2 is YYEEEE. CDR3 amino acids: CASSLGEVETQYF. The CDR3 DNA follows: TGTGCCAGCAGCTTAGGGGAAGTGGAGACCCAGTACTTC.

The V call is TRBV6-5, the J call TRBJ2-1; no reliable D call. The CDR3 runs 12 residues. V was clipped by 8 bases and J by 0 bases, with 5 bases between them. Germline CDR1 and CDR2: MNHEY and SVGAGI. The CDR3 sequence is CASYGSYNEQFF. The CDR3 DNA reads TGTGCCAGCTACGGCTCCTACAATGAGCAGTTCTTC.

The rearrangement links TRBV7-6 to TRBJ2-7; 9 bases match TRBD1. Looked up from germline, CDR1 is SGHVS and CDR2 is FNYEAQ. The V gene end was trimmed by 5 bases and the J gene end by 7 bases; junction bases not matched to a gene: 12. This CDR3 is built from 15 residues. CDR3 loop: CASSTTGTGLGEQYF. In DNA, the CDR3 is TGTGCCAGCAGCACGACCGGGACAGGGTTGGGGGAGCAGTACTTC.

This rearrangement joins TRBV13 to TRBJ2-3; 8 bases agree with TRBD2. V trimming: 2 bases; J trimming: 3 bases; junction bases outside the gene matches: 7. The length of the CDR3 is 16 residues. Per germline, CDR1 PRHDT and CDR2 FYEKMQ (reference sequence). The CDR3 spells CASSLSPGGLTDTQYF. The CDR3 coding sequence is TGTGCCAGCAGCTTAAGCCCGGGGGGGTTGACAGATACGCAGTATTTT.

This sequence joins TRBV27 and TRBJ1-5; TRBD1 agrees at 7 bases. The CDR3 has 17 residues. The germline V gene has CDR1 MNHEY and CDR2 SMNVEV (reference sequence). V lost 8 bases to trimming and J lost 3 bases; unmatched junction nucleotides: 16. The CDR3 region has the DNA TGTGCCAGCGGAAGCTCGGGCGGACAGGCGCACAATCAGCCCCAGCATTTT. Translation: CASGSSGGQAHNQPQHF.

The rearrangement joins TRBV5-1 to TRBJ1-2; 8 positions agree with TRBD1. The CDR3 consists of 15 residues. Germline assignment: CDR1 SGHRS and CDR2 YFSETQ. V shed 0 bases, J shed 4 bases, and the junction held 5 bases outside the gene matches. In DNA, the CDR3 is TGCGCCAGCAGCTTGGACCAGGGGGCAACCTATGGCTACACCTTC. Its translation: CASSLDQGATYGYTF. Complete variable domain (other parts from reference TRBV5-1 and TRBJ1-2): KAGVTQTPRYLIKTRGQQVTLSCSPISGHRSVSWYQQTPGQGLQFLFEYFSETQRNKGNFPGRFSGRQFSNSRSEMNVSTLELGDSALYLCASSLDQGATYGYTFGSGTRLTVV.

This clone was counted a few times. V is TRBV4-1 and J is TRBJ1-1, with D possibly matching TRBD1 (5 bases). Trimming took 1 base from V and 0 from J, leaving 15 bases between them. CDR3 length equals 17 residues. Germline V lookup: CDR1 MGHRA, CDR2 YSYEKL. DNA of the CDR3: TGCGCCAGCAGCCAAGTACGTGGGGGAGGGGTGAACACTGAAGCTTTCTTT. It is translated as CASSQVRGGGVNTEAFF.

The chain has TRBV4-1 and TRBJ1-1, with D possibly matching TRBD1 (5 bases). Trimming cost V 3 bases and J 0 bases, with 11 bases left between them. The V gene's germline CDR1 is MGHRA and CDR2 YSYEKL. CDR3 size: 15 residues. CDR3 bases: TGCGCCAGCAGCCAGGCAGACAGAATGAACACTGAAGCTTTCTTT. It encodes CASSQADRMNTEAFF.

The chain has TRBV6-1 and TRBJ2-1, with TRBD1 identical over 7 bases. Germline values: CDR1 MNHNS, CDR2 SASEGT. The CDR3 length is 17 residues. V shed 3 bases, J shed 9 bases, and the junction held 17 bases outside the gene matches. Here the CDR3 DNA reads TGTGCCAGCAGTGAGCGGGTTATACGGACAGGCCTAGGTGAGCAGTTCTTC. It encodes CASSERVIRTGLGEQFF.

The chain has TRBV2 and TRBJ2-2; a possible D gene is TRBD2 (5 bases). The CDR3 is made up of 14 amino acids. Per the germline V gene, CDR1 is SNHLY and CDR2 is FYNNEI. The germline V and J ends were trimmed by 9 bases and 2 bases, with 13 bases remaining between them. This chain's CDR3 is CASTPGINTGELFF. Here the CDR3 DNA reads TGTGCCAGTACCCCGGGGATTAACACCGGGGAGCTGTTTTTT.

This chain connects TRBV20-1 to TRBJ2-3; D may be TRBD1 (5 bases). The CDR3 has 11 residues. CDR1 and CDR2 from the germline V gene are DFQATT and SNEGSKA (reference sequence). V gave up 3 bases and J gave up 6 bases, with 7 bases separating them. CDR3 loop: CSARDTDTQYF. The CDR3 DNA is TGCAGTGCTAGGGACACGGATACGCAGTATTTT.

The chain couples TRBV15 to TRBJ1-2, with 10 bases lining up with TRBD1. V gave up 1 base and J gave up 8 bases; unmatched junction bases: 4. Germline assignment: CDR1 LNHNV and CDR2 YYDKDF (reference sequence). The CDR3 spans 14 residues. For the CDR3, the DNA is TGTGCCACCAGCAGAGGGGGACAGGGGTACGGCTACACCTTC. It encodes CATSRGGQGYGYTF.

This clone was counted a few times. The chain combines TRBV10-3 with TRBJ2-7; TRBD1 matches 7 bases. The CDR3 has 13 amino acids. Trimming cost V 4 bases and J 3 bases; bases outside gene matches: 3. Germline CDR1 ENHRY, CDR2 SYGVKD. DNA for the CDR3: TGTGCCATCAGTGGGGGACAGCGCTACGAGCAGTACTTC. Translated: CAISGGQRYEQYF.

The chain is built from TRBV30 and TRBJ1-1; no definite D call. This CDR3 is built from 13 residues. Germline-derived CDR1 and CDR2 are GTSNPN and SVGIG (reference sequence). Trimming pared 3 bases from V and 5 bases from J, leaving 13 bases between. For the CDR3, the DNA is TGTGCCTGGAGCGAGGGTAGCGGGACTGAAGCTTTCTTT. Encoded protein: CAWSEGSGTEAFF.

This clone was counted a single time. The genes are TRBV5-6 and TRBJ1-2; tentatively, D is TRBD1 (5 bases). The CDR3 extends over 12 amino acids. The V end was cut by 3 bases, the J end by 7 bases, with 10 bases between. Per germline, CDR1 SGHDT and CDR2 YYEEEE. CDR3 DNA sequence: TGTGCCAGCAGCTACCGTGGGGCTGGCTACACCTTC. Residues: CASSYRGAGYTF.

This chain links TRBV19 with TRBJ1-2; TRBD1 matches 10 bases. Unmatched junction bases numbered 7, after V lost 5 bases and J lost 4 bases. Germline assignment: CDR1 LNHDA and CDR2 SQIVND (reference sequence). The length of the CDR3 is 15 residues. Here the CDR3 reads CASSLRDRGRYGYTF. CDR3 bases: TGTGCCAGTAGTCTCCGGGACAGGGGACGCTATGGCTACACCTTC.

This sequence joins TRBV5-6 and TRBJ1-2; TRBD1 matches 8 bases. Germline CDR1 is SGHDT and CDR2 is YYEEEE. This CDR3 is 17 amino acids long. Losses at the gene ends were 3 bases for V and 0 bases for J; bases not matched to a gene: 10. Here the CDR3 reads CASSWKVWDRPNYGYTF. For the CDR3, the DNA is TGTGCCAGCAGCTGGAAAGTGTGGGACAGGCCTAACTATGGCTACACCTTC.

The CDR3 here is CASRSGGSYEQYF. The CDR3 DNA follows: TGTGCCAGTAGGTCAGGAGGTAGCTACGAGCAGTACTTC. This chain uses TRBV19 with TRBJ2-7, with D possibly being TRBD2 (5 bases). CDR1 is LNHDA and CDR2 is SQIVND in the germline V gene (reference sequence). With 6 bases removed from V and 3 bases from J, the gap between germline ends came to 12 bases. This CDR3 is built from 13 residues.

A few counts support this clone. V usage is TRBV6-5 and J usage is TRBJ1-1; the D gene is possibly TRBD1 (5 bases). The V end was cut by 6 bases, the J end by 5 bases, with 10 bases between. CDR3 length: 12 residues. Germline V gene data show CDR1 as MNHEY and CDR2 as SVGAGI. The CDR3 sequence: CASSHGGTEAFF. CDR3 DNA sequence: TGTGCCAGCAGCCACGGGGGAACTGAAGCTTTCTTT.